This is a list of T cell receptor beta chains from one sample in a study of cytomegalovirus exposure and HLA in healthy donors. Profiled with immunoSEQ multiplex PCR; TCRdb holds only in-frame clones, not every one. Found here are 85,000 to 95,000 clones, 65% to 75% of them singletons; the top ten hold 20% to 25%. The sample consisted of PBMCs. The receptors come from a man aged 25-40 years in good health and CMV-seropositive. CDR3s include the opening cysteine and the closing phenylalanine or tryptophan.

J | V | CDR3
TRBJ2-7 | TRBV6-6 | CASRGGYEQYF
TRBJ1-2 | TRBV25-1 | CASSRPGFYGYTF
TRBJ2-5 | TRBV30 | CAWSGSAGGVETQYF
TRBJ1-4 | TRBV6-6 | CASRSSPTNEKLFF
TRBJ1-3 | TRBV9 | CASSPSIPRGNTIYF
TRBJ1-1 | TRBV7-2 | CASSLEYPGTEAFF
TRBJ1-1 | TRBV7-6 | CASSLDRVVMNTEAFF
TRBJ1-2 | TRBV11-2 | CASSLDPGSGYTF
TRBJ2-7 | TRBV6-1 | CASSARDRGRDEQYF
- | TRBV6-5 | CASSYLQGTAYEQYF
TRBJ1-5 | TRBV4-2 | CASSQADYSNQPQHF
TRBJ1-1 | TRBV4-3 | CASSQAGGGKAFF
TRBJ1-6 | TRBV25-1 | CASSAHQGIGGNSPLHF
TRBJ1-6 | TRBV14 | CASSQDRRSRNSPLHF
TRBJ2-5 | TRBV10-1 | CASSAGLAGQETQYF
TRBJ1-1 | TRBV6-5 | CASSQDRDRGEAFF
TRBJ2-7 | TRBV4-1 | CASSQDGTDSGQYF
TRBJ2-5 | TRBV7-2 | CASSLMGGLGQETQYF
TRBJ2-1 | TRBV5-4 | CASSPGGSGGIYNEQFF
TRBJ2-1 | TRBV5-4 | CASRVASGRRDEQFF
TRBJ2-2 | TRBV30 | CAWRRLAQDGELFF
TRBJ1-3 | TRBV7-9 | CASSPGTGGNTIYF
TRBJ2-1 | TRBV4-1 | CASSQRSRGRPYNEQFF
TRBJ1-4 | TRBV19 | CASSTPGQGNEKLFF
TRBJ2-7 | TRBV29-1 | CSVVYQSYGGYEQYF
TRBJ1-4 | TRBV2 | CASSDLALLEKLFF
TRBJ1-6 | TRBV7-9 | CASSLALTGSNSPLHF
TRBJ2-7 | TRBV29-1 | CSVDSRDNSYEQYF
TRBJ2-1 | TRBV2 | CASSVQTGAYNEQFF
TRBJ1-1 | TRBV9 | CASSGRGPEAFF
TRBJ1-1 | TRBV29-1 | CSAEQGAGGTEAFF
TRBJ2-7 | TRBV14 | CASSQRPRGLYEQYF
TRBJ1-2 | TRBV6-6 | CASRLRQQYGYTF
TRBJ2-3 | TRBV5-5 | CASSPLAGGIDTQYF
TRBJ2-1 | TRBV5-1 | CASSPGLAGAYNEQFF
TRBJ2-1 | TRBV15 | CATKRGGADNEQFF
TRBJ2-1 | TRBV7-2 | CASSFGLAGGEQFF
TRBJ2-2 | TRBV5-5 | CASSLSTSGSTGELFF
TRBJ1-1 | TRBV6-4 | CASTFPRDRDIAEAFF
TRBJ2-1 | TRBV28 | CASSVHTQSAHEQFF
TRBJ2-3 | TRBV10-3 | CAINSSPDTQYF
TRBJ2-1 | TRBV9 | CASSSPRTSGGSEQFF
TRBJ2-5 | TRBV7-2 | CASSLNGLKETQYF
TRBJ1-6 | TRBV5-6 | CASSQVGTGDSPLHF
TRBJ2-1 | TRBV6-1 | CASSEASGSWNEQFF
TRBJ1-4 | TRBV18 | CASSPDEEEKLFF
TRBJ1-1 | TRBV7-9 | CASSLWGGDTEAFF
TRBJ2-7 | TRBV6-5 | CASSYSDRGNYEQYF
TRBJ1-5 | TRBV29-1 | CSGRTVPPQPQHF
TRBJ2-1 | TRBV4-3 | CASSQDGRSHEQFF
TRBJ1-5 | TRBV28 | CASSPRPQAALFYSNQPQHF
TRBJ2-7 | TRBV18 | CASSPGTDYEQYF
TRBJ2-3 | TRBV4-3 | CASSPRENTDTQYF